This TCR beta chain was documented in a study of cytomegalovirus exposure and HLA in healthy donors (dated by TCRdb to about 2017). In terms of the full investigation: An earlier analysis of roughly 570 of the donors reported about 260 Gb of sequence data and 117 million unique TCR beta sequences obtained from some 170 million T cells. Roughly 300 gigabases of sequencing data and approximately 91 million unique TCR sequences made up an early release that covered several hundred HLA-typed donors. Among the approximately 400 genotyped donors, about 83% belonged to the genetic ancestry cluster associated with self-reported Caucasian donors. The study aimed to test whether signatures of past pathogen exposure could be identified by cataloging public T cell receptors. The T cell repertoires of 550 to 850 subjects were profiled by immunosequencing and related to cytomegalovirus serostatus. Along with the roughly 670-subject first cohort, a separate validation cohort of 120 different subjects was used. To predict cytomegalovirus infection status, the study combined high-throughput TCR immunosequencing, statistical association of individual TCRs with disease status, and machine learning. A later analysis re-examined previously published TCR beta repertoires from hundreds of donors and added high-resolution HLA genotyping to investigate patterns of TCR occurrence. Rather than using new phenotypic data, the later analysis identified candidate immune exposures from TCR beta sequences and from how often those sequences occurred across donors. An earlier analysis of approximately 640 of the donors applied high-throughput TCR beta sequencing to assess whether each TCR beta V gene segment acted as functional or pseudogenic. Donor age, sex, ethnicity and CMV serostatus were compiled alongside the repertoire data. Genome-wide SNP genotypes for about 60% of the roughly 700 donors were used in a later genetic analysis, which treated that subset as a discovery cohort. Every repertoire in the discovery cohort had been generated on one and the same sequencing platform. Both class I and class II loci were covered by HLA typing, at four-digit resolution. The number of typed donors differed by locus: about 620-640 for A, B, C, DRB1 and DQB1; some 500 for DQA1; around 610 for DPA1; and roughly 450 for DPB1. Roughly 5 DR-DQ haplotypes were handled as single units for association and clustering, since linkage in the cohort was strong. On average, around 240,000 unique TCR beta nucleotide sequences were sequenced per donor among a few hundred genotyped donors of the cohort, with roughly 18% of those sequences being non-productive. Paper-wide results and their limitations: HLA typing was unavailable for some donors at each locus, so association tests used only the typed subset. The classifier was reported to diagnose cytomegalovirus status with high specificity and sensitivity in both the original and validation cohorts. Compared with the roughly 710-donor mean, donors in an Asian-associated ancestry cluster had fewer N-insertions in productive TCRs, according to a later genetic analysis. Linkage disequilibrium might explain the correlated functional status among segregating V segments, but an unknown experimental factor could not be ruled out. Immune exposure information for the cohort was limited to CMV serostatus. The authors suggested that the approach could potentially be generalized to other disease states and immunological phenotypes. A group of highly shared sequence variants was considered likely to be a technical artifact of the sequencing pipeline. In vitro tests confirmed that three of the cytomegalovirus-associated TCR beta chains recognize cytomegalovirus antigens. Most TCR sequences were seen in very few donors, while some public TCRs were found in many individuals. A later analysis found that most CMV-associated TCR beta chains appeared HLA-restricted, with HLA associations seemingly driven largely by CMV exposure. In an earlier analysis of approximately 590 of the donors, most TCR beta V segments were observed in productive rearrangements about 87% or about 30% of the time, broadly matching IMGT annotations. Specific HLA alleles were associated with 16,951 TCR beta sequences at a false discovery rate of 0.05 in a later analysis. Presence/absence analyses assumed roughly uniform sequencing depth across donors, an assumption that may not hold. A further reported finding was that TCR beta sequences accurately predicted the HLA-A and HLA-B alleles for most subjects in the first cohort. Compared with equally common non-associated chains, HLA-associated TCR beta chains in a later analysis were more clonally expanded and had lower generation probabilities. In a later analysis, TCR association rates were found to vary across HLA loci, with the most associated TCRs seen for DRB1 alleles and the fewest for HLA-C alleles. About 17 rarely observed V segments, including chromosome 9 orphons, were excluded from the earlier analysis of some 590 of the donors because counts were too low. When HLA alleles, especially DR and DQ, strongly co-occurred, attributing TCR associations to individual alleles was difficult. A total of 164 TCR beta chains were listed by the study as associated with cytomegalovirus. This cohort had only TCR beta chains sequenced, and the lack of alpha or paired-chain data limited which features could be detected. A later analysis reported that several top co-occurrence clusters appeared linked to parvovirus B19, influenza, CMV and Epstein-Barr virus. In a later genetic analysis, a missense DCLRE1C variant was associated with V-gene and J-gene trimming of TCR beta chains, and the association was replicated in an independent cohort.

The cohort comprised around 700 healthy bone marrow donors. At the time of sampling, every cohort member was nominally healthy, though immune exposures that went unrecorded were likely present. The donor tested CMV seronegative, placing the donor among the approximately 360 seronegative members of the cohort. Every donor gave a peripheral blood sample, and the peripheral blood mononuclear cells from that sample were used for TCR beta sequencing. Genomic DNA was extracted from the blood cell samples with the Qiagen DNeasy Blood Extraction Kit. Concerning this clone itself: The antigen it recognizes is unknown. The record has no base qualities; no much larger clone is one base away.

The library relied on the immunoSEQ multiplex PCR assay. A mixture of 60 forward primers for TCR Vbeta segments and 13 reverse primers for TCR Jbeta segments was used in the multiplex PCR. The CDR3 region of rearranged TCR beta genes was amplified from genomic DNA with a multiplex PCR assay. The Illumina HiSeq System was used to sequence the amplified TCR beta libraries as 87-base-pair reads. In the paper's pipeline: Across the 600 to 700 repertoires, a later analysis counted roughly 77 million unique TCR beta chains, approximately 12 million of which were shared by at least two donors. Raw reads were error-corrected and collapsed into unique sequences by a nearest-neighbor algorithm in which closely related sequences were merged to remove PCR and sequencing errors. CDR3 sequences were aligned to IMGT reference sequences to assign V, D and J gene segments. For a sequence to be retained, at least a six-nucleotide match to both a V gene segment and a J gene segment was required. Rearrangements were classified as productive when the CDR3 lacked stop codons and remained in frame with V and J, and all other rearrangements were classified as non-productive. Following IMGT convention, CDR3 was defined as the stretch from the second conserved V-encoded cysteine to the conserved J-encoded phenylalanine. The earlier analysis of about 560 of the donors excluded any sequence lacking an unambiguous match to a single V gene segment. In an earlier analysis of about 590 of the donors, a V segment was called functional when productive rearrangements were above 56.7%, and segregating when the standard deviation between donors exceeded 5%. A statistical classification framework was built to diagnose cytomegalovirus status from the catalog of TCR beta chain sequences. In a later analysis, TCR nucleotide sequences were compared against IMGT/GENE-DB human TR gene sequences so that V and J genes could be assigned. In a later analysis, CDR3 sequences and most-parsimonious VDJ recombination scenarios were assigned using the TCRdist pipeline. In a later analysis, each TCR beta chain was defined by its CDR3 amino acid sequence together with its V-gene family, and reads lacking a unique V-gene family were excluded. As a way to deal with suspected cross-contamination and a sequencing artifact, a later analysis dropped 450 to 700 nucleotide sequences that were highly shared and had low generation probability. In a later analysis, a clonal expansion index was calculated for each public chain from normalized within-repertoire ranks of inferred template counts. A later analysis computed generation probabilities with a VDJ recombination model fitted to out-of-frame rearrangements, and checked the results against IGoR. Hypergeometric tests were used in a later analysis to score TCR-TCR, TCR-HLA and TCR-CMV co-occurrence, with a repertoire-size bias correction applied to the TCR pairs. In a later analysis, false discovery rates were estimated by permuting HLA or CMV assignments 20 times. A later analysis grouped co-occurring TCRs with DBSCAN, adding TCRdist sequence similarity when clustering within HLA-allele-positive subsets. Co-occurrence clustering excluded repertoires with fewer than 30,000 or more than 120,000 public chains, plus five with anomalous nucleotide sharing. In its TCRdb copy, this immuneACCESS table keeps in-frame sequences only and misses some clones. Where compared with another copy, unresolved V genes explain less than half of these, and the others have no known cause. The V and J calls and clone size were taken over from that table, and D and trimming were inferred from the DNA. A total of roughly 150,000 clones appear in this sample, roughly 85% of them only once. Of the sample, about 0.62% falls within the top ten clones.

This sequence originates from a male donor in good health and CMV-seronegative. Sequences were obtained from PBMCs.

The CDR3: CASSYGSGGNEQFF. The sequence in DNA is TGTGCCAGCAGTTACGGTAGCGGGGGCAATGAGCAGTTCTTC. The chain joins TRBV6-6 to TRBJ2-1, with 9 bases matching TRBD2. The germline V gene (reference sequence) gives CDR1 as MNHNY and CDR2 as SVGAGI. Counted from cysteine to phenylalanine, this CDR3 has 14 amino acids. Solely the CDR3 DNA is kept, with 42 bases framed from the first base. Trimming removed 2 bases from V and 6 bases from J; the gene matches leave 2 bases unexplained.